This is a list of T cell receptor beta chains from one sample in a study of T cell repertoires in cytomegalovirus infection. TCRdb reprocessed the reads via MiXCR and lists one record per CDR3 protein. Among some 300,000 distinct CDR3 sequences listed, roughly 13% were seen once. The specimen was PBMCs. The receptor source for this set is a human donor in good health (CMV status not recorded). Some clones in this sample may be carry-over from other donors' samples. Both conserved end residues are part of each CDR3. The order of the fields is clone size, V gene, D gene, J gene, CDR3 DNA, CDR3 protein. The D gene is left open where the match is weak. Size values are once, few and many counts, or a class for expanded clones, and some rows have none.

>-|TRBV20-1|-|TRBJ1-1
TGCAGTGCTAGAGATATACGGATGAACACTGAAGCTTTCTTT
CSARDIRMNTEAFF
>many|TRBV20-1|-|TRBJ1-1
TGCAGTGCTAGTGTGCCAGACATGAACACTGAAGCTTTCTTT
CSASVPDMNTEAFF
>many|TRBV6-1|TRBD1|TRBJ2-3
TGTGCCAGCAGGCGACAGGGCCCAGATACGCAGTATTTT
CASRRQGPDTQYF
>-|TRBV28|TRBD1|TRBJ2-5
TGTGCCAGCAGTCCCTCGGGACAGGGATTAGATCAGACCCAGTACTTC
CASSPSGQGLDQTQYF
>many|TRBV10-3|-|TRBJ1-2
TGTGCCATCTCGACAGTCTATGGCTACACCTTC
CAISTVYGYTF
>few|TRBV18|TRBD2|TRBJ2-5
TGTGCCAGCTCACCACTTTTGCGGGAGTACCAAGAGACCCAGTACTTC
CASSPLLREYQETQYF
>few|TRBV10-3|-|TRBJ2-7
TGTGCCATCAGTGAGCCGCCCTGGGCGGGTCGCCACGAGCAGTACTTC
CAISEPPWAGRHEQYF
>few|TRBV29-1|TRBD1|TRBJ2-2
TGCAGCGTACCCGGACAGGGTTATACCGGGGAGCTGTTTTTT
CSVPGQGYTGELFF
>-|TRBV5-6|-|TRBJ2-3
TGTGCCAGCAGCTTGTCAGGAGCGACTTTCACAGATACGCAGTATTTT
CASSLSGATFTDTQYF
>many|TRBV19|TRBD2|TRBJ2-2
TGTGCCAGTAGTATACTAGCGGTTTTGAACACCGGGGAGCTGTTTTTT
CASSILAVLNTGELFF
>few|TRBV29-1|-|TRBJ1-1
TGCAGCGTTGCGGACAGAGGAACTGAAGCTTTCTTT
CSVADRGTEAFF
>many|TRBV7-2|TRBD2|TRBJ2-2
TGTGCCAGCAGCACGGGACTAGCGGGAGCCGGGGAGCTGTTTTTT
CASSTGLAGAGELFF
>few|TRBV12-3/TRBV12-4|-|TRBJ1-2
TGTGCCAGCACCCCAGGGCTCTCCTATGGCTACACCTTC
CASTPGLSYGYTF
>-|TRBV5-1|TRBD1|TRBJ2-2
TGCGCCAGCGGGACAGGGAACACCGGGGAGCTGTTTTTT
CASGTGNTGELFF
>many|TRBV6-5|TRBD1|TRBJ1-1
TGTGCCAGCACCAAACAGGGGGGGAATGAAGCTTTCTTT
CASTKQGGNEAFF
>few|TRBV11-3|-|TRBJ2-3
TGTGCCAGCAGCCGGAGGGCAGATACGCAGTATTTT
CASSRRADTQYF
>many|TRBV7-9|-|TRBJ2-3
TGTGCCAGCAGCGACGGACGGGCAGATACGCAGTATTTT
CASSDGRADTQYF
>many|TRBV12-3/TRBV12-4|-|TRBJ1-1
TGTGCCAGCAAAATTCAGGAATGGGGCGCTGAAGCTTTCTTT
CASKIQEWGAEAFF
>many|TRBV4-1|-|TRBJ1-5
TGCGCCAGCAGCCAAGATTTTACCGATAGGCAGCCCCAGCATTTT
CASSQDFTDRQPQHF
>many|TRBV7-2|TRBD1|TRBJ1-2
TGTGCCAGCAGCTGGGGACAGGGAGGAACCTATGGCTACACCTTC
CASSWGQGGTYGYTF
>-|TRBV18|TRBD1|TRBJ2-5
TGTGCCAGCTACCAACCGGGACAGGGGAGCAAAGAGACCCAGTACTTC
CASYQPGQGSKETQYF
>few|TRBV20-1|TRBD1|TRBJ1-2
TGCAGTGCTAGAGGGGACAGGGGCTATGGCTACACCTTC
CSARGDRGYGYTF
>few|TRBV6-2/TRBV6-3|-|TRBJ2-1
TGTGCCAGCAGTTATGCGGTTAACTCCTACAATGAGCAGTTCTTC
CASSYAVNSYNEQFF
>many|TRBV6-1|TRBD1|TRBJ2-7
TGTGCCAGCAGTAGGGGACAGGGGCACGAGCAGTACTTC
CASSRGQGHEQYF
>many|TRBV7-2|TRBD2|TRBJ2-7
TGTGCCAGCAGCTTATATGCTAGCGGTTCCTACGAGCAGTACTTC
CASSLYASGSYEQYF
>few|TRBV29-1|-|TRBJ1-1
TGCAGCGTTGTCAGGGTAGGGCGAAGACCCGAAGCTTTCTTT
CSVVRVGRRPEAFF